The 17 T cell receptor beta chains in this list originate from one sample, sequenced in a study of OX40 agonist ivuxolimab in advanced cancers. TCRdb keeps only in-frame clones here, not all; method: immunoSEQ multiplex PCR. The sample has fewer than 85,000 clones, over 85% seen once. Material: CD4+ or CD8+ T cells sorted from blood, obtained in a trial of the OX40 agonist ivuxolimab. The receptors here all came from an adult with an advanced solid tumor such as melanoma, head and neck, liver or kidney cancer.

The genes are TRBV6-1 and TRBJ2-7; no definite D call. CDR3 length: 12 amino acids. Germline assignment: CDR1 MNHNS and CDR2 SASEGT. Trimming left V 2 bases short and J 2 bases short, with 4 bases between. CDR3 coding DNA: TGTGCCAGCAGTGAATGGCCCTACGAGCAGTACTTC. As protein: CASSEWPYEQYF.

This chain uses TRBV19 with TRBJ2-7; D not certain. Germline V lookup: CDR1 LNHDA, CDR2 SQIVND (reference sequence). V lost 0 bases, J lost 0 bases, and 6 bases lay in between. The CDR3 consists of 14 residues. CDR3 nucleotides: TGTGCCAGTAGTATAGAAGGGCCCTCCTACGAGCAGTACTTC. Translating it yields CASSIEGPSYEQYF.

The genes are TRBV11-3 and TRBJ2-3, with D possibly TRBD2 on 6 matching bases. The germline V gene has CDR1 SGHNT and CDR2 YENEEA. Trimming pared 8 bases from V and 3 bases from J, leaving 12 bases between. The length of the CDR3 is 13 residues. The CDR3 DNA is TGTGCCAGCCGGAGGGCCGGGACAGATACGCAGTATTTT. Its protein product is CASRRAGTDTQYF.

The CDR3 DNA follows: TGTGCCAGCAGCTTAGTAGGGGCCGGACGGTCCTCTGGAAACACCATATATTTT. This translates into CASSLVGAGRSSGNTIYF. The chain carries TRBV11-2 and TRBJ1-3, with D maybe TRBD1 (5 bases). This CDR3 comprises 18 residues. Trimming removed 1 base from V and 0 bases from J, with 16 bases in between. Germline V gene sequence: CDR1 SGHAT, CDR2 FQNNGV.

The CDR3: CASSIPGQGFHEQFF. The CDR3 DNA reads TGTGCCAGTAGTATACCGGGACAGGGTTTTCATGAGCAGTTCTTC. The genes are TRBV19 and TRBJ2-1; the match to TRBD1 covers 9 bases. Trimming removed 2 bases from V and 8 bases from J; junction bases left unmatched: 7. Per germline, CDR1 LNHDA and CDR2 SQIVND (reference sequence). The CDR3 loop spans 15 amino acids. The full variable domain, completed using reference TRBV19 and TRBJ2-1, is DGGITQSPKYLFRKEGQNVTLSCEQNLNHDAMYWYRQDPGQGLRLIYYSQIVNDFQKGDIAEGYSVSREKKESFPLTVTSAQKNPTAFYLCASSIPGQGFHEQFFGPGTRLTVL.

The rearrangement links TRBV10-3 to TRBJ1-1; D is perhaps TRBD1 (6 bases). Germline V gene data show CDR1 as ENHRY and CDR2 as SYGVKD. The CDR3 loop spans 14 amino acids. Trimming took 8 bases from V and 0 from J, leaving 13 bases between them. CDR3 in amino acids: CAIRQDAMNTEAFF. As DNA, the CDR3 is TGTGCCATCCGACAGGACGCTATGAACACTGAAGCTTTCTTT.

V is TRBV11-2 and J is TRBJ1-4; 9 nucleotides align to TRBD1. CDR1 is SGHAT, CDR2 FQNNGV, per germline. The CDR3 runs 14 residues. V shed 3 bases and J 5 bases; nucleotides not matched to a gene: 1. In DNA form, the CDR3 reads TGTGCCAGCAGCTTCGGGACAGGGAATGAAAAACTGTTTTTT. Its protein is CASSFGTGNEKLFF.

V and J are TRBV6-1 and TRBJ1-5; D is ambiguous. Trimming pared 8 bases from V and 9 bases from J, leaving 17 bases between. Germline CDR1 reads MNHNS; CDR2 reads SASEGT. CDR3 size: 13 residues. The CDR3 nucleotides are TGTGCCAGCTATACGGGCCATGGGTTGCCCCAGCATTTT. This sequence encodes CASYTGHGLPQHF.

This clone was detected once. The chain carries TRBV7-8 and TRBJ1-5, with a weak D call TRBD1 (6 bases). This CDR3 region has 15 residues. The V gene lost 5 bases and the J gene lost 1 base, with 12 bases spanning the gap. Per germline, CDR1 SGHVS and CDR2 FQNEAQ. The CDR3 is CASSPWTVSNQPQHF. The CDR3 DNA sequence: TGTGCCAGCAGCCCCTGGACAGTCAGCAATCAGCCCCAGCATTTT.

This chain uses TRBV6-5 with TRBJ1-3; D perhaps matches TRBD1 (6 bases). CDR1 MNHEY and CDR2 SVGAGI come from the germline V gene. There are 14 residues in the CDR3. V shed 5 bases and J shed 2 bases, with 10 bases lying between them. The CDR3 reads CASSLTGTGNTIYF. For the CDR3, the DNA is TGTGCCAGCAGTCTAACAGGGACTGGAAACACCATATATTTT.

J is TRBJ2-7 and V is TRBV15; 10 nucleotides match TRBD2. After removal of 1 base from V and 5 bases from J, the junction contained 8 bases not matched to a gene. The CDR3 has 16 amino acids. The germline CDR1 and CDR2 sequences are LNHNV and YYDKDF (reference sequence). The CDR3 DNA follows: TGTGCCACCAGCAGAGCGATGGGACTAGCGAGAAACGAGCAGTACTTC. Translation gives CATSRAMGLARNEQYF. The variable domain in full, completed from reference TRBV15 and TRBJ2-7, reads DAMVIQNPRYQVTQFGKPVTLSCSQTLNHNVMYWYQQKSSQAPKLLFHYYDKDFNNEADTPDNFQSRRPNTSFCFLDIRSPGLGDTAMYLCATSRAMGLARNEQYFGPGTRLTVT.

In this sample, this clone turned up a few times. The rearrangement links TRBV9 to TRBJ1-1; 11 bases line up with TRBD1. CDR1 and CDR2 from the germline V gene are SGDLS and YYNGEE. V trimming: 2 bases; J trimming: 4 bases; junction bases outside the gene matches: 4. The CDR3 length is 15 residues. In DNA form, the CDR3 reads TGTGCCAGCAGCGTTGGAGGGACAGGGGGCACTGAAGCTTTCTTT. It yields the protein CASSVGGTGGTEAFF.

This chain connects TRBV5-5 to TRBJ2-2; D gene ambiguous. The germline gives CDR1 SGHKS, CDR2 YYEKEE (reference sequence). The germline V and J ends were trimmed by 0 bases and 6 bases, with 9 bases remaining between them. This CDR3 is built from 14 residues. The CDR3 nucleotides read TGTGCCAGCAGCTTGGCGATGGAACCCGGGGAGCTGTTTTTT. This gives the protein CASSLAMEPGELFF.

This clone was observed a handful of times. The CDR3 spells CASSQGPATSESSYEQYF. CDR3 DNA sequence: TGCGCCAGCAGCCAAGGTCCCGCGACTAGCGAGAGCTCCTACGAGCAGTACTTC. The chain carries TRBV4-1 and TRBJ2-7; 8 bases agree with TRBD2. From germline, CDR1 is MGHRA and CDR2 YSYEKL. J gave up 0 bases and V 1 base, and 11 bases lay outside the gene matches. The CDR3 has 18 amino acids.

The genes are TRBV11-3 and TRBJ2-7; D call uncertain. V lost 0 bases and J 7 bases, leaving 19 bases between the germline ends. The CDR3 spans 16 residues. Germline CDR1 SGHNT, CDR2 YENEEA. The CDR3 protein is CASSLEISPGLGEQYF. The DNA of the CDR3 is TGTGCCAGCAGCTTAGAAATTTCTCCGGGTTTGGGGGAGCAGTACTTC. The full variable domain, in which reference TRBV11-3 and TRBJ2-7 provide the parts outside the CDR3, is EAGVVQSPRYKIIEKKQPVAFWCNPISGHNTLYWYLQNLGQGPELLIRYENEEAVDDSQLPKDRFSAERLKGVDSTLKIQPAELGDSAVYLCASSLEISPGLGEQYFGPGTRLTVT.

The chain joins TRBV10-3 to TRBJ2-7; D possibly uses TRBD1 or TRBD2 (5 bases each). The CDR3 spans 14 residues. Germline V gene data show CDR1 as ENHRY and CDR2 as SYGVKD. V was clipped by 0 bases and J by 5 bases, with 11 bases between them. The CDR3 DNA sequence: TGTGCCATCAGTGAGTCGGGGGTTCCCCACGAGCAGTACTTC. Protein product: CAISESGVPHEQYF.

The V and J genes are TRBV5-1 and TRBJ2-7; 9 nucleotides line up with TRBD2. CDR1 is SGHRS and CDR2 is YFSETQ in the germline V gene. The CDR3 is made up of 14 amino acids. The J segment lost 6 bases and the V segment lost 1 base, leaving 5 bases of the junction unmatched. The DNA of the CDR3 is TGCGCCAGCAGCTTGTCGGGACTAGCAAGCGAGCAGTACTTC. This sequence encodes CASSLSGLASEQYF.